Sequencing of this T cell receptor (beta chain) was carried out in a study of T cell clonality in common variable immunodeficiency. General observations from the study: Fewer TCRbeta clones were shared among CVID subjects than controls. Fewer deletions and N-nucleotide insertions were reportedly seen in common variable immunodeficiency TCR beta sequences.

This clone was recorded at least ten times. Antigen: not known. The CDR3 is cut off 3 residues early in the read; its end comes from the germline J gene. The CDR3 consists of 15 residues. Trimming at V came to 4 bases and at J to 5 bases, leaving 10 bases not matched to a gene. In germline, CDR1 is SGHNT, CDR2 YYREEE (reference sequence). CVID and control samples used equivalent genomic DNA input. Clones were read by immunoSEQ multiplex PCR, and TCRdb kept only the in-frame ones, dropping some. The sample includes fewer than 9,500 clones, none of them occurring once. For at least one year, all CVID subjects received replacement immunoglobulin. No CVID subject was ill or on immunomodulatory drugs when sampled.

The TCR was taken from a human donor with common variable immunodeficiency. V and J are TRBV5-4 and TRBJ2-5; 8 bases are shared with TRBD1. The specimen sequenced was peripheral blood mononuclear cells. This chain's CDR3 is CASSTPRQGRETQYF. The DNA read from the CDR3 is TGTGCCAGCAGCACCCCCCGACAGGGGAGGGAGACC.